These 7 T cell receptor beta chains originate from one sample sequenced in a study of blood T cell repertoires in COVID-19. Sequencing used immunoSEQ multiplex PCR; TCRdb keeps in-frame clones, though not all of them. The data show roughly 110,000 clones, roughly 84% seen once. Sequencing used peripheral blood. These receptors were obtained from a woman aged 35 to 49 with acute or convalescent COVID-19.

The J gene is TRBJ1-3, the V gene TRBV6-5; D might be TRBD1 (6 bases). Germline CDR1 and CDR2: MNHEY and SVGAGI. V was cut by 6 bases and J by 0 bases, with 12 bases left in between. CDR3 size: 15 residues. CDR3 DNA: TGTGCCAGCAGGCAGGGGTCATCCTCTGGAAACACCATATATTTT. Protein sequence: CASRQGSSSGNTIYF.

This clone was detected a few times. The chain couples TRBV18 to TRBJ2-1; tentatively, D is TRBD1 (6 bases). V was cut by 2 bases and J by 10 bases, with 21 bases left in between. Germline V CDR1 and CDR2: KGHSH, LQKENI. This CDR3 has 16 amino acids. Written as DNA, the CDR3 is TGTGCCAGCTCACCAGTCAGGGGATCGTCTCCTTTGGAGCAGTTCTTC. Encoded protein: CASSPVRGSSPLEQFF.

The rearrangement uses TRBV7-9 and TRBJ2-7; TRBD1 matches at 7 bases. The CDR3 totals 14 residues. Trimming at V came to 4 bases and at J to 7 bases, leaving 10 bases not matched to a gene. Germline V CDR1 and CDR2: SEHNR, FQNEAQ (reference sequence). This CDR3 is CASSSGTAGLEQYF. CDR3 bases: TGTGCCAGCAGCTCAGGGACAGCCGGTCTGGAGCAGTACTTC.

The chain joins TRBV9 to TRBJ1-3, with D tentatively TRBD1 (6 bases). Trimming removed 1 base from V and 4 bases from J, with 12 bases in between. The CDR3 is 15 amino acids. The germline V gene has CDR1 SGDLS and CDR2 YYNGEE. The CDR3 is CASSVQGTRGNTIYF. CDR3 nucleotide sequence: TGTGCCAGCAGCGTACAAGGGACACGGGGAAACACCATATATTTT. The full variable domain, completed using reference TRBV9 and TRBJ1-3, is DSGVTQTPKHLITATGQRVTLRCSPRSGDLSVYWYQQSLDQGLQFLIQYYNGEERAKGNILERFSAQQFPDLHSELNLSSLELGDSALYFCASSVQGTRGNTIYFGEGSWLTVV.

The chain couples TRBV19 to TRBJ2-6; a possible D gene is TRBD1 (5 bases). Germline CDR1 LNHDA, CDR2 SQIVND (reference sequence). Trimming removed 3 bases at V and 2 bases at J, with 14 bases between. The CDR3 runs 17 residues. The CDR3 DNA follows: TGTGCCAGTAGTATCCCGCAGGGCCTCCCTGGGGCCAACGTCCTGACTTTC. It yields the protein CASSIPQGLPGANVLTF.

This clone was recorded only once. The CDR3 sequence is CSVERGTGATEAFF. CDR3 DNA: TGCAGCGTTGAAAGAGGGACAGGGGCCACTGAAGCTTTCTTT. This chain uses TRBV29-1 with TRBJ1-1; 10 bases are shared with TRBD1. J was trimmed by 4 bases and V by 2 bases; bases with no gene match: 4. Germline V gene lookup returns CDR1 SQVTM and CDR2 ANQGSEA. This CDR3 is built from 14 residues.

The J gene is TRBJ1-1, the V gene TRBV15; possibly TRBD1 for D (6 bases). Trimming stripped 0 bases from V and 4 bases from J, with 12 bases between. Germline-derived CDR1 and CDR2 are LNHNV and YYDKDF (reference sequence). This CDR3 comprises 15 residues. CDR3 region: CATSRDQGQGTEAFF. CDR3 DNA sequence: TGTGCCACCAGCAGAGATCAGGGGCAGGGCACTGAAGCTTTCTTT.